The 27 T cell receptor beta chains below all came from one sample that was sequenced in a study of blood T cell repertoires in COVID-19. Here immunoSEQ multiplex PCR was the method, and the copy in TCRdb shows in-frame clones only, minus some. This sample has 100,000 or so clones, with about 80% found just once. Specimen: peripheral blood. These receptors originate from a man at least 80 years old with acute or convalescent COVID-19.

V gene TRBV9 combines with J gene TRBJ2-3; no clear D. Germline lookup yields CDR1 SGDLS and CDR2 YYNGEE. The CDR3 sequence is 14 residues long. V was clipped by 0 bases and J by 11 bases, with 16 bases between them. The CDR3 nucleotides read TGTGCCAGCAGCGTAGCCCCATCATCCGAGGAGCAGTATTTT. Translating it yields CASSVAPSSEEQYF.

This clone was counted between two and nine times. The J gene is TRBJ1-5, the V gene TRBV19; no clear D gene. Germline V gene sequence: CDR1 LNHDA, CDR2 SQIVND (reference sequence). Trimming left V 3 bases short and J 4 bases short, with 10 bases between. This CDR3 is 14 amino acids long. CDR3 in amino acids: CASSIYPRNQPQHF. In DNA, the CDR3 is TGTGCCAGTAGTATTTACCCGCGGAATCAGCCCCAGCATTTT.

In this sample, this clone turned up a few times. J is TRBJ2-5 and V is TRBV3-1 (or the pseudogene TRBV3-2); TRBD1 aligns across 7 bases. Per germline, CDR1 LGHDT and CDR2 YNNKEL (reference sequence). This CDR3 region has 15 residues. Trimming cost V 4 bases and J 3 bases; bases outside gene matches: 8. In nucleotides, the CDR3 is TGTGCCAGCAGCCGCAGGGGGACACAAAAAGAGACCCAGTACTTC. Its protein product is CASSRRGTQKETQYF.

The chain employs TRBV27 and TRBJ1-2; TRBD1 matches at 7 bases. V was pared by 4 bases and J by 0 bases, with 8 bases of the junction left unmatched. This CDR3 region has 16 residues. Germline CDR1 is MNHEY and CDR2 is SMNVEV (reference sequence). The CDR3 sequence is CASSSGQEIANYGYTF. The CDR3 region has the DNA TGTGCCAGCAGTTCCGGACAGGAGATTGCTAACTATGGCTACACCTTC.

The chain employs TRBV2 and TRBJ2-3; 10 nucleotides match TRBD2. Unmatched junction bases numbered 9, after V lost 7 bases and J lost 2 bases. The CDR3 has 16 residues. CDR1 is SNHLY and CDR2 is FYNNEI in the germline V gene. The CDR3 DNA reads as TGTGCCAGCATTCCCCGGACTAGCGGTCACACAGATACGCAGTATTTT. Its translation is CASIPRTSGHTDTQYF.

The V and J genes are TRBV4-3 and TRBJ1-6; perhaps TRBD1 as D (6 bases). V lost 0 bases, J lost 7 bases, and 13 bases lay in between. The CDR3 runs 16 residues. CDR1 is LGHNA, CDR2 YSLEER, per germline. CDR3 DNA sequence: TGCGCCAGCAGCCAAGATCATAGGACAGCCAATTCACCCCTCCACTTT. This sequence encodes CASSQDHRTANSPLHF.

The V gene is TRBV9, the J gene TRBJ2-7; no definite D call. The CDR3 consists of 15 residues. Germline V gene data show CDR1 as SGDLS and CDR2 as YYNGEE. V was shortened by 0 bases and J by 0 bases, with 10 bases between the two germline ends. CDR3 residues: CASSVESGPSYEQYF. In DNA form, the CDR3 reads TGTGCCAGCAGCGTAGAATCAGGCCCCTCCTACGAGCAGTACTTC.

The rearrangement links TRBV5-4 to TRBJ2-6; no clear D gene. The CDR3 is made up of 15 amino acids. V lost 5 bases and J 0 bases, leaving 9 bases between the germline ends. Germline V gene lookup returns CDR1 SGHNT and CDR2 YYREEE (reference sequence). CDR3 sequence reads: CASRPQLSGANVLTF. Here the CDR3 DNA reads TGTGCCAGCAGACCACAGCTCTCTGGGGCCAACGTCCTGACTTTC.

The CDR3 DNA reads as TGTGCCAGCAGCCACGGGACTCTCGGGAGCGGGAGGACCTACGAGCAGTACTTC. Protein: CASSHGTLGSGRTYEQYF. The chain joins TRBV3-1 (or the pseudogene TRBV3-2) to TRBJ2-7, with 9 bases identical to TRBD2. Trimming took 3 bases from V and 2 from J; bases not matched to a gene: 14. Germline V CDR1 and CDR2: LGHDT, YNNKEL (reference sequence). The CDR3 covers 18 residues.

The chain carries TRBV7-2 and TRBJ2-1, with a tentative D call TRBD2 (5 bases). Trimming left V 5 bases short and J 7 bases short, with 15 bases between. This CDR3 is built from 14 residues. From germline, CDR1 is SGHTA and CDR2 FQGNSA. The chain's CDR3 is CASSLGRTGNEQFF. The CDR3 DNA is TGTGCCAGCAGCCTAGGGAGAACGGGGAATGAGCAGTTCTTC.

The chain couples TRBV7-2 to TRBJ1-5; 7 nucleotides agree with TRBD1. CDR1 is SGHTA, CDR2 FQGNSA, per germline. V shed 3 bases, J shed 6 bases, and the junction held 8 bases outside the gene matches. The CDR3 consists of 15 residues. The CDR3 coding sequence is TGTGCCAGCAGCTTTGGACAGGTCCCCGGTCAGCCCCAGCATTTT. Protein sequence: CASSFGQVPGQPQHF.

The chain is built from TRBV18 and TRBJ1-1, with D possibly TRBD1 on 5 matching bases. This CDR3 is built from 15 residues. V lost 5 bases to trimming and J lost 0 bases, with 13 bases between them. CDR1 KGHSH and CDR2 LQKENI come from the germline V gene. This CDR3 reads CASSDQGWMNTEAFF. CDR3 DNA sequence: TGTGCCAGCTCAGACCAGGGCTGGATGAACACTGAAGCTTTCTTT.

This clone was observed a handful of times. V is TRBV18 and J is TRBJ2-7, with unresolved D. Trimming cost V 2 bases and J 2 bases, with 7 bases left between them. Looked up from germline, CDR1 is KGHSH and CDR2 is LQKENI. The CDR3 length is 13 residues. CDR3 in DNA: TGTGCCAGCTCACCAGCTTCTACCTACGAGCAGTACTTC. This translates into CASSPASTYEQYF.

V is TRBV3-1 (or the pseudogene TRBV3-2) and J is TRBJ1-2; D call uncertain. This CDR3 spans 13 amino acids. V dropped 1 base and J dropped 8 bases, with 11 bases sitting between them. Germline V gene data show CDR1 as LGHDT and CDR2 as YNNKEL (reference sequence). In DNA, the CDR3 is TGTGCCAGCAGCCAAGCTCGGGGTGGCGGCTACACCTTC. Amino acid sequence: CASSQARGGGYTF.

The chain joins TRBV7-6 to TRBJ1-6; D might be TRBD1 (6 bases). The CDR3 totals 17 residues. V was clipped by 5 bases and J by 7 bases, with 21 bases between them. Germline CDR1 and CDR2: SGHVS and FNYEAQ. The CDR3 here is CASSPRPPGGGNSPLHF. As DNA, the CDR3 is TGTGCCAGCAGCCCCCGGCCCCCGGGAGGGGGGAATTCACCCCTCCACTTT.

This sequence joins TRBV19 and TRBJ1-6; 9 bases align to TRBD1. This CDR3 is built from 13 residues. From germline, CDR1 is LNHDA and CDR2 SQIVND (reference sequence). Trimming at V came to 9 bases and at J to 9 bases, leaving 6 bases not matched to a gene. The CDR3: CASDRGKGSPLHF. The CDR3 coding sequence is TGTGCCAGCGACAGGGGGAAGGGTTCACCCCTCCACTTT.

The rearrangement uses TRBV4-1 and TRBJ2-7; TRBD2 might be the D (5 bases). Germline values: CDR1 MGHRA, CDR2 YSYEKL. Trimming removed 0 bases at V and 0 bases at J, with 18 bases between. The CDR3 is 18 amino acids. CDR3 sequence (DNA): TGCGCCAGCAGCCAAGACCCCCCTGGAGGCAGCCTCTCCTACGAGCAGTACTTC. Translation: CASSQDPPGGSLSYEQYF.

The chain links TRBV20-1 to TRBJ2-3; TRBD2 matches 7 bases. This CDR3 is 16 amino acids long. Germline V gene data show CDR1 as DFQATT and CDR2 as SNEGSKA (reference sequence). Trimming took 3 bases from V and 1 from J; bases not matched to a gene: 10. The CDR3 nucleotides read TGCAGTGCTAGTCTCTTGAGCGCGGGGGGCACAGATACGCAGTATTTT. This sequence encodes CSASLLSAGGTDTQYF.

This CDR3 is CASSPGLAGGEDTQYF. CDR3 coding DNA: TGTGCCAGCAGCCCGGGACTAGCGGGAGGTGAAGATACGCAGTATTTT. This rearrangement joins TRBV5-4 to TRBJ2-3; 15 bases agree with TRBD2. Germline-derived CDR1 and CDR2 are SGHNT and YYREEE (reference sequence). Unmatched junction bases numbered 5, after V lost 4 bases and J lost 5 bases. This CDR3 comprises 16 residues.

In this sample, this clone turned up many times. V usage is TRBV13 and J usage is TRBJ1-6; D gene unclear. Germline CDR1 reads PRHDT; CDR2 reads FYEKMQ (reference sequence). The CDR3 is 13 amino acids. The germline V and J ends were trimmed by 6 bases and 7 bases, with 10 bases remaining between them. The CDR3 DNA follows: TGTGCCAGCAGAGTAGGCAGGAATTCACCCCTCCACTTT. Residues: CASRVGRNSPLHF.

The rearrangement links TRBV6-5 to TRBJ1-5; 8 nucleotides match TRBD1. The V gene end was trimmed by 6 bases and the J gene end by 7 bases; junction bases not matched to a gene: 8. From germline, CDR1 is MNHEY and CDR2 SVGAGI. The CDR3 is made up of 14 amino acids. The CDR3 DNA reads as TGTGCCAGCAGGGACCAGGGGGCCGAACAGCCCCAGCATTTT. Residues: CASRDQGAEQPQHF.

This chain joins TRBV7-9 and TRBJ2-7; D is possibly TRBD2 (6 bases). Trimming left V 8 bases short and J 5 bases short, with 19 bases between. CDR1 and CDR2 (germline): SEHNR, FQNEAQ (reference sequence). The CDR3 runs to 14 residues. The CDR3 protein is CASASEGQGNEQYF. CDR3 DNA sequence: TGTGCCAGCGCTTCGGAGGGCCAGGGAAACGAGCAGTACTTC.

This clone was seen only a few times. This chain links TRBV5-1 with TRBJ2-3; possibly TRBD1 for D (5 bases). Trimming stripped 4 bases from V and 4 bases from J, with 16 bases between. From germline, CDR1 is SGHRS and CDR2 YFSETQ. This CDR3 contains 15 residues. The CDR3 here is CASSGIQGYPDTQYF. In nucleotides, the CDR3 is TGCGCCAGCAGCGGCATCCAGGGTTACCCAGATACGCAGTATTTT.

This chain uses TRBV30 with TRBJ1-2; tentative D call: TRBD1 (5 bases). V lost 1 base to trimming and J lost 13 bases, with 13 bases between them. Germline V lookup: CDR1 GTSNPN, CDR2 SVGIG (reference sequence). CDR3 length equals 11 residues. CDR3 sequence reads: CAWSGKTVPTF. The CDR3 nucleotides are TGTGCCTGGAGTGGGAAGACAGTACCCACCTTC.

V usage is TRBV3-1 (or the pseudogene TRBV3-2) and J usage is TRBJ1-2; TRBD1 matches 9 bases. The CDR3 length is 18 residues. Germline values: CDR1 LGHDT, CDR2 YNNKEL (reference sequence). Trimming took 1 base from V and 1 from J; bases not matched to a gene: 10. CDR3 sequence (DNA): TGTGCCAGCAGCCAAGTCCCGGGACAGGGCAATGTTAACTATGGCTACACCTTC. It is translated as CASSQVPGQGNVNYGYTF.

The chain carries TRBV14 and TRBJ1-4; D is ambiguous. The germline V gene encodes CDR1 SGHDN and CDR2 FVKESK. Trimming took 1 base from V and 6 from J, leaving 12 bases between them. The CDR3 contains 15 residues. CDR3 nucleotides: TGTGCCAGCAGCCAAGCCCGCGCTGAGGATGAAAAACTGTTTTTT. As protein: CASSQARAEDEKLFF.

The CDR3 region is CASSQVAERNEQFF. CDR3 sequence (DNA): TGCGCCAGCAGCCAAGTTGCTGAGAGGAATGAGCAGTTCTTC. The chain has TRBV4-1 and TRBJ2-1; D unclear. CDR3 size: 14 residues. With 1 base removed from V and 7 bases from J, the gap between germline ends came to 11 bases. Germline V gives CDR1 MGHRA, CDR2 YSYEKL.